In this sample, the clone carrying this T cell receptor beta chain turned up many times. The antigen remains undetermined. What was amplified from RNA transcripts were TCR beta CDR3 regions. The TCR CDR3 first-round RT-PCR relied on the HTBI primer set. TCRdb recomputed calls from the multiplex PCR reads with MiXCR, one row per CDR3 protein. The sample has more than 300,000 distinct CDR3 sequences, about 14% seen once. This record belongs to a study of T cells in Graves' hyperthyroidism and ophthalmopathy. Study-level findings and limits: Most expanded thyroid clonotypes above 0.001 also appeared in blood. The model made its ophthalmopathy prediction, and onset followed a median roughly 6.5 months later.

Graves' hyperthyroidism is called stable when ophthalmopathy does not progress within 18 months. Diagnosing involved the use of clinical symptoms, serum thyroxine and TRAb, thyroid ultrasound and orbital computed tomography. From germline, CDR1 is MDHEN and CDR2 SYDVKM. The CDR3 extends over 13 amino acids. V was cut by 3 bases and J by 3 bases, with 9 bases left in between. This chain connects TRBV28 to TRBJ2-7, with D maybe TRBD1 (6 bases). The sample comprised blood. The source of this sequence is a woman aged 30 to 39 with Graves' hyperthyroidism. The chain's CDR3 is CASSLDRNYEQYF. CDR3 DNA sequence: TGTGCCAGCAGTTTGGACAGAAACTACGAGCAGTACTTC.